The 18 T cell receptor beta chains presented below share a single source sample, sequenced in a study of control samples from healthy donors and cancer patients. Sequenced by immunoSEQ multiplex PCR; TCRdb stores in-frame clones only, minus some. The data contain 90,000 to 100,000 clones, around three quarters of them singletons. The source material was blood. The receptors derive from a woman in her 30s in good health.

This chain uses TRBV14 with TRBJ1-1; TRBD1 aligns across 7 bases. CDR1 and CDR2 from the germline V gene are SGHDN and FVKESK. V trimming: 2 bases; J trimming: 4 bases; junction bases outside the gene matches: 7. The CDR3 has 15 residues. In nucleotides, the CDR3 is TGTGCCAGCAGCCAATTTACAGGGGTGGGCACTGAAGCTTTCTTT. Encoded protein: CASSQFTGVGTEAFF.

The V call is TRBV10-2, the J call TRBJ2-1, with D perhaps TRBD1 (6 bases). CDR1 and CDR2 from the germline V gene are WSHSY and SAAADI. V gave up 6 bases and J gave up 8 bases, with 20 bases separating them. The CDR3 is made up of 15 amino acids. In nucleotides, the CDR3 is TGCGCCAGCAGGGGAACAGGGTGGACGGACGATGAGCAGTTCTTC. Encoded protein: CASRGTGWTDDEQFF.

This chain connects TRBV27 to TRBJ1-1; D not certain. The V end lost 6 bases, the J end lost 3 bases, and 11 bases lay between the germline ends. The CDR3 totals 13 residues. The germline CDR1 and CDR2 sequences are MNHEY and SMNVEV (reference sequence). In nucleotides, the CDR3 is TGTGCCAGCAGGCTAACAGACCACACTGAAGCTTTCTTT. Translated: CASRLTDHTEAFF.

V usage is TRBV19 and J usage is TRBJ1-2, with D unresolved. This CDR3 region has 12 residues. The germline CDR1 and CDR2 sequences are LNHDA and SQIVND (reference sequence). The germline V and J ends were trimmed by 1 base and 7 bases, with 7 bases remaining between them. The CDR3 DNA sequence: TGTGCCAGTAGTATAGGAGAGCGTGGCTACACCTTC. Translating gives CASSIGERGYTF. The variable domain in full, with the rest retrieved from reference TRBV19 and TRBJ1-2, is DGGITQSPKYLFRKEGQNVTLSCEQNLNHDAMYWYRQDPGQGLRLIYYSQIVNDFQKGDIAEGYSVSREKKESFPLTVTSAQKNPTAFYLCASSIGERGYTFGSGTRLTVV.

V usage is TRBV20-1 and J usage is TRBJ1-5, with D tentatively TRBD1 (5 bases). Germline-derived CDR1 and CDR2 are DFQATT and SNEGSKA (reference sequence). The germline V and J ends were trimmed by 3 bases and 3 bases, with 9 bases remaining between them. The CDR3 totals 13 residues. This CDR3 reads CSASSGFNQPQHF. The CDR3 nucleotides read TGCAGTGCTAGTTCAGGGTTCAATCAGCCCCAGCATTTT.

The rearrangement joins TRBV5-6 to TRBJ1-3; 7 positions agree with TRBD1. Germline values: CDR1 SGHDT, CDR2 YYEEEE. After removal of 4 bases from V and 3 bases from J, the junction contained 7 bases not matched to a gene. This CDR3 has 15 residues. The CDR3 loop is CASSGGGGFGNTIYF. The CDR3 DNA follows: TGTGCCAGCAGCGGGGGAGGGGGCTTTGGAAACACCATATATTTT.

This clone showed up just a few times. The chain combines TRBV6-2 or TRBV6-3 with TRBJ1-1; TRBD1 agrees at 8 bases. The germline V gene has CDR1 MNHEY and CDR2 SVGEGT. Trimming removed 4 bases from V and 7 bases from J; junction bases left unmatched: 2. This CDR3 is built from 12 residues. The CDR3 DNA reads TGTGCCAGCAGTTGGGACAGGCATGAAGCTTTCTTT. This encodes CASSWDRHEAFF.

V is TRBV3-1 (or the pseudogene TRBV3-2) and J is TRBJ2-7; TRBD1 is a possible D gene (6 bases). V shed 4 bases and J shed 4 bases, with 17 bases lying between them. There are 15 residues in the CDR3. The germline V gene has CDR1 LGHDT and CDR2 YNNKEL (reference sequence). The CDR3 DNA reads TGTGCCAGCAGCCCCTTACCCCTTGGACAGTACGAGCAGTACTTC. Its translation is CASSPLPLGQYEQYF.

The chain is built from TRBV19 and TRBJ2-1; a possible D gene is TRBD2 (6 bases). Germline V lookup: CDR1 LNHDA, CDR2 SQIVND (reference sequence). V lost 6 bases, J lost 6 bases, and 27 bases lay in between. The CDR3 consists of 18 residues. CDR3 residues: CASSRLPGGTVVGNEQFF. The CDR3 nucleotides read TGTGCCAGTAGCCGACTCCCCGGAGGGACGGTTGTGGGCAATGAGCAGTTCTTC.

V gene TRBV4-3 combines with J gene TRBJ2-7, with D perhaps TRBD2 (6 bases). V was trimmed by 4 bases and J by 6 bases, leaving 10 bases between them. This CDR3 contains 12 residues. In germline, CDR1 is LGHNA, CDR2 YSLEER. Here the CDR3 DNA reads TGCGCCAGCAGCCCGGGACTTGGCGAGCAGTACTTC. Its translation is CASSPGLGEQYF.

As to this clone: Additional DNA sequences in this sample encode the identical CDR3. This chain uses TRBV5-1 with TRBJ2-3; possibly TRBD1 for D (6 bases). In germline, CDR1 is SGHRS, CDR2 YFSETQ. This CDR3 has 14 amino acids. Trimming shortened V by 0 bases and J by 3 bases, and 8 bases separated the two germline ends. The CDR3 DNA is TGCGCCAGCAGCTTGGCCAGGGGAACAGATACGCAGTATTTT. This sequence encodes CASSLARGTDTQYF. The full variable domain, completed using reference TRBV5-1 and TRBJ2-3, is KAGVTQTPRYLIKTRGQQVTLSCSPISGHRSVSWYQQTPGQGLQFLFEYFSETQRNKGNFPGRFSGRQFSNSRSEMNVSTLELGDSALYLCASSLARGTDTQYFGPGTRLTVL.

This chain connects TRBV11-2 to TRBJ1-1; 8 positions match TRBD1. J gave up 3 bases and V 5 bases, and 8 bases lay outside the gene matches. Germline CDR1 is SGHAT and CDR2 is FQNNGV. The CDR3 spans 15 residues. The CDR3 loop reads CASSHWDRSYTEAFF. The CDR3, as DNA: TGTGCCAGCAGCCACTGGGACAGGAGTTACACTGAAGCTTTCTTT.

The V call is TRBV18, the J call TRBJ1-1; 8 bases match TRBD1. V lost 4 bases, J lost 1 base, and 5 bases stayed unmatched. The CDR3 loop spans 15 amino acids. From germline, CDR1 is KGHSH and CDR2 LQKENI. The CDR3, as DNA: TGTGCCAGCTCACTTTCCGGGACAGGGAACACTGAAGCTTTCTTT. Its translation is CASSLSGTGNTEAFF.

CDR3 in amino acids: CASSHLGKQETQYF. For the CDR3, the DNA is TGTGCCAGCAGTCACCTCGGAAAACAAGAGACCCAGTACTTC. This chain connects TRBV6-2 or TRBV6-3 to TRBJ2-5, with D unresolved. Trimming shortened V by 5 bases and J by 2 bases, and 12 bases separated the two germline ends. The CDR3 runs to 14 residues. Germline CDR1 and CDR2: MNHEY and SVGEGT.

The chain combines TRBV9 with TRBJ2-7; perhaps TRBD1 as D (5 bases). Deletions cut 4 bases from V and 3 bases from J, with 11 bases between. The CDR3 loop spans 13 amino acids. Germline CDR1 and CDR2: SGDLS and YYNGEE. The DNA of the CDR3 is TGTGCCAGCAGCAGGGCAGGGAACTACGAGCAGTACTTC. Translation: CASSRAGNYEQYF.

The chain employs TRBV24-1 and TRBJ2-7; weak D call: TRBD2 (6 bases). V was clipped by 4 bases and J by 2 bases, with 11 bases between them. The CDR3 is made up of 14 amino acids. The germline gives CDR1 KGHDR, CDR2 SFDVKD. The CDR3 region has the DNA TGTGCCACCAGTGACGGAGGGAGTACCTACGAGCAGTACTTC. Translated: CATSDGGSTYEQYF.

The chain joins TRBV6-5 to TRBJ1-1; maybe TRBD1 (5 bases). The CDR3 has 14 amino acids. Germline CDR1 reads MNHEY; CDR2 reads SVGAGI. Between the trimmed V and J ends, which lost 5 bases and 1 base, there was a span of 11 bases. CDR3 loop: CASSPVGGNTEAFF. CDR3 coding DNA: TGTGCCAGCAGTCCTGTGGGGGGGAACACTGAAGCTTTCTTT.

This clone was counted between two and nine times. CDR3: CASSVAGGMNTEAFF. The CDR3 nucleotides read TGTGCCAGCAGCGTGGCCGGTGGAATGAACACTGAAGCTTTCTTT. The chain recombines TRBV9 with TRBJ1-1; D call uncertain. The CDR3 is made up of 15 amino acids. The germline gives CDR1 SGDLS, CDR2 YYNGEE. Between the trimmed V and J ends, which lost 2 bases and 0 bases, there was a span of 11 bases.